Below, 14 T cell receptor beta chains from the same sample are listed, as sequenced in a study of cytomegalovirus exposure and HLA in healthy donors. The study ran its PCR with 60 Vbeta and 13 Jbeta primers. TCRdb's table, derived via immunoSEQ multiplex PCR, lists solely in-frame clones and lacks some. The top ten clones hold about an eighth of a sample with approximately 150,000 clones, 60% to 85% of them seen once. The sample consisted of PBMCs. These receptors were taken from a man aged 35-49 years in good health and CMV-seropositive.

The V call is TRBV7-9, the J call TRBJ1-1; no definite D call. V shed 4 bases and J shed 4 bases, with 10 bases lying between them. Germline loops: CDR1 SEHNR, CDR2 FQNEAQ (reference sequence). The CDR3 covers 13 residues. The CDR3 loop is CASSSSTLTEAFF. The CDR3, as DNA: TGTGCCAGCAGCTCTTCGACTCTCACTGAAGCTTTCTTT. Complete variable domain (other parts from reference TRBV7-9 and TRBJ1-1): DTGVSQNPRHKITKRGQNVTFRCDPISEHNRLYWYRQTLGQGPEFLTYFQNEAQLEKSRLLSDRFSAERPKGSFSTLEIQRTEQGDSAMYLCASSSSTLTEAFFGQGTRLTVV.

The chain is built from TRBV6-6 and TRBJ2-1; a weak D match, TRBD2 (6 bases). This CDR3 is built from 16 residues. The ends were cut back, 5 bases at V and 4 bases at J, with 18 bases in the middle. Germline CDR1 and CDR2: MNHNY and SVGAGI (reference sequence). CDR3 amino acids: CASSGPPGSPYNEQFF. In DNA form, the CDR3 reads TGTGCCAGCAGTGGCCCTCCCGGGAGTCCATACAATGAGCAGTTCTTC.

The chain carries TRBV4-2 and TRBJ2-3; 9 bases fit TRBD1. Trimming at V came to 0 bases and at J to 4 bases, leaving 5 bases not matched to a gene. The CDR3 spans 16 residues. CDR1 is LGHNA, CDR2 YNFKEQ, per germline. CDR3 coding DNA: TGTGCCAGCAGCCAAGAGGGGACAGGGTCGGCAGATACGCAGTATTTT. It is translated as CASSQEGTGSADTQYF.

The CDR3 loop is CATSRARTDHQPQHF. In DNA form, the CDR3 reads TGTGCCACCAGCAGAGCCAGGACTGACCATCAGCCCCAGCATTTT. The chain joins TRBV15 to TRBJ1-5; D gene unclear. The length of the CDR3 is 15 residues. With 1 base removed from V and 5 bases from J, the gap between germline ends came to 12 bases. The germline gives CDR1 LNHNV, CDR2 YYDKDF (reference sequence).

The rearrangement joins TRBV29-1 to TRBJ1-2, with no clear D. CDR3 length: 12 residues. Germline CDR1 and CDR2: SQVTM and ANQGSEA. The CDR3 bases are TGCAGTGCCCGGGGAATCTTCTATGGCTACACCTTC. Residues: CSARGIFYGYTF.

The V gene is TRBV7-2, the J gene TRBJ1-3; D remains unclear. The ends were cut back, 5 bases at V and 1 base at J, with 12 bases in the middle. CDR3 size: 15 residues. Germline V lookup: CDR1 SGHTA, CDR2 FQGNSA. DNA of the CDR3: TGTGCCAGCAGCCCAGGTATCGGATCTGGAAACACCATATATTTT. This sequence encodes CASSPGIGSGNTIYF.

The chain recombines TRBV7-6 with TRBJ2-2, with D perhaps TRBD1 (7 bases). The V end lost 1 base, the J end lost 4 bases, and 22 bases lay between the germline ends. The CDR3 is 19 residues long. The germline gives CDR1 SGHVS, CDR2 FNYEAQ. CDR3 nucleotides: TGTGCCAGCAGCTTAGTGGGAGGCAGGGGGGTTCCCCGCACCGGGGAGCTGTTTTTT. This encodes CASSLVGGRGVPRTGELFF.

The chain employs TRBV6-4 and TRBJ2-3; the match to TRBD2 covers 10 bases. J was trimmed by 4 bases and V by 5 bases; bases with no gene match: 9. The CDR3 length is 16 residues. CDR1 is MRHNA, CDR2 SNTAGT, per germline. CDR3 region: CASSRLAGAGPDTQYF. Here the CDR3 DNA reads TGTGCCAGCAGTCGTCTAGCGGGAGCGGGGCCAGATACGCAGTATTTT.

This chain joins TRBV5-1 and TRBJ2-2; 14 nucleotides match TRBD2. CDR3 size: 18 residues. Germline values: CDR1 SGHRS, CDR2 YFSETQ. J gave up 1 base and V 4 bases, and 6 bases lay outside the gene matches. The chain's CDR3 is CASSPPTSGRENTGELFF. The CDR3 region has the DNA TGCGCCAGCAGCCCACCGACTAGCGGGAGGGAGAACACCGGGGAGCTGTTTTTT.

V usage is TRBV6-1 and J usage is TRBJ2-5; tentative D call: TRBD1 (6 bases). Trimming shortened V by 4 bases and J by 2 bases, and 14 bases separated the two germline ends. Germline lookup yields CDR1 MNHNS and CDR2 SASEGT. The CDR3 consists of 15 residues. CDR3 nucleotides: TGTGCCAGCAGTGCGATGACAGGTTGGCAAGAGACCCAGTACTTC. The encoded protein is CASSAMTGWQETQYF.

This clone was counted a few times. The CDR3 spells CASSLGTSYGTETQYF. CDR3 DNA: TGCGCCAGCAGCTTGGGGACTAGCTATGGCACAGAGACCCAGTACTTC. The chain recombines TRBV5-1 with TRBJ2-5; 8 positions agree with TRBD2. The CDR3 runs to 16 residues. CDR1 is SGHRS, CDR2 YFSETQ, per germline. Unmatched junction bases numbered 8, after V lost 0 bases and J lost 4 bases.

The genes are TRBV6-5 and TRBJ2-5; TRBD2 matches at 7 bases. This CDR3 has 14 residues. Germline V gives CDR1 MNHEY, CDR2 SVGAGI. V gave up 5 bases and J gave up 7 bases; unmatched junction bases: 10. The CDR3 nucleotides read TGTGCCAGCAGTAAGGGACTACCCTCGGGGACCCAGTACTTC. It yields the protein CASSKGLPSGTQYF.

This chain connects TRBV2 to TRBJ2-2; 9 nucleotides agree with TRBD2. Germline-derived CDR1 and CDR2 are SNHLY and FYNNEI. J was trimmed by 4 bases and V by 4 bases; bases with no gene match: 16. The length of the CDR3 is 19 residues. CDR3 in DNA: TGTGCCAGCAGTGGGGGGACACTGGGGACTAGCACTCGCACCGGGGAGCTGTTTTTT. Translating it yields CASSGGTLGTSTRTGELFF.

The chain recombines TRBV5-6 with TRBJ2-5, with 9 positions matching TRBD2. Judging by the DNA end, TRBJ2-7 fits better; the J call may be wrong. The germline V gene has CDR1 SGHDT and CDR2 YYEEEE. This CDR3 comprises 14 residues. The CDR3 here is CASSPGSGSYEQYF. Written as DNA, the CDR3 is TGTGCCAGCAGCCCAGGTAGCGGGAGCTACGAGCAGTACTTC.